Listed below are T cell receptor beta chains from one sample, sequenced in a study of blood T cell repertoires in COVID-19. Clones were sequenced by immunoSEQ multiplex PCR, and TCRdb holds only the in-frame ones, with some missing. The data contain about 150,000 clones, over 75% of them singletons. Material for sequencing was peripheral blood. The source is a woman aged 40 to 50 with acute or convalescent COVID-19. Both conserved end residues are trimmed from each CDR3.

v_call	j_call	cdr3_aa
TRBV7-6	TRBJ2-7	ASSLRGGTGAYEQY
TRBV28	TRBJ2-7	ASRLDRGQTYEQY
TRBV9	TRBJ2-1	ASSVSGPDNEQF
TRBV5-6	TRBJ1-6	ASSLRDSGSYNSPLH
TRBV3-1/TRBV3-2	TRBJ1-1	ASSQVEGNTEAF
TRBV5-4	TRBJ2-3	ASSWGRGPEDTQY
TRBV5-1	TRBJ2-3	ASRPTGTSPDTQY
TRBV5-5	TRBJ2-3	ASKQGPWDTQY
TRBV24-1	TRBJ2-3	ATSANPGQGDTDTQY
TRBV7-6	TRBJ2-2	ASSFWAANTGELF
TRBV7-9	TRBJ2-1	ARNSPSGNEQF
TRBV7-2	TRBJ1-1	ASSLLLGPTEAF
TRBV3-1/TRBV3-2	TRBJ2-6	ASSQVLRVGLSGANVLT
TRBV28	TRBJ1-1	ASISTAWMNTEAF
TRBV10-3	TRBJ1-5	AISLGAGDSNQPQH
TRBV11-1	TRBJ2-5	ASSLTGGAQETQY
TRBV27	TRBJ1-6	ASSPGTGHSPLH